This T cell receptor (beta chain) was recorded in a study of T cell responses to AZD1222 COVID-19 vaccine. Regarding the study as a whole: Repertoire sampling was restricted to post-peak T cell response timepoints.

A remark on this clone: As yet, its antigen is unknown.

The CDR3 spans 14 residues. Germline V gene data show CDR1 as SNHLY and CDR2 as FYNNEI. V lost 3 bases and J 7 bases, leaving 10 bases between the germline ends. This table comes from immunoSEQ multiplex PCR, and its TCRdb copy is limited to in-frame clones, with some not included. The sample contains approximately 70,000 clones, roughly four fifths of which appear only once. The V gene is TRBV2, the J gene TRBJ1-6; D gene ambiguous. The input for sequencing was peripheral blood, taken on day 0 of AZD1222 vaccination. This clonotype originated in an adult in good health. For the CDR3, the DNA is TGTGCCAGCAGTGACAGGCGTGGGAATTCACCCCTCCACTTT. Its protein product is CASSDRRGNSPLHF.